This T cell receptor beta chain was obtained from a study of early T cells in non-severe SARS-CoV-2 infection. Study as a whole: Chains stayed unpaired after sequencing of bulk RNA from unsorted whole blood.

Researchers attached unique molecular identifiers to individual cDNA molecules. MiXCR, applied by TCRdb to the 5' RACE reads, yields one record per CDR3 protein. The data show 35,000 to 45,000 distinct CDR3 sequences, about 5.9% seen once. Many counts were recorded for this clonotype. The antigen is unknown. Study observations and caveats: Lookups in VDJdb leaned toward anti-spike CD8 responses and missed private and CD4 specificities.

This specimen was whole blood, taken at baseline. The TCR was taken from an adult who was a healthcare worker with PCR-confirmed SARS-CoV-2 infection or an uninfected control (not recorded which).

The CDR3 DNA is TGCAGCGTTGAAGGCAGGGGGCCCCGAGGCACCGGGGAGCTGTTTTTT. Encoded protein: CSVEGRGPRGTGELFF. The chain has TRBV29-1 and TRBJ2-2; 8 bases line up with TRBD1. The CDR3 loop spans 16 amino acids. Looked up from germline, CDR1 is SQVTM and CDR2 is ANQGSEA. V shed 1 base and J 4 bases; nucleotides not matched to a gene: 8.